This passage covers 2 T cell receptor beta chains from one sample sequenced in a study of blood T cell repertoires in COVID-19. Clones were read by immunoSEQ multiplex PCR, and TCRdb kept only the in-frame ones, dropping some. This sample has a few hundred thousand clones, with approximately 83% found just once. Sequences were obtained from PBMCs or T cells enriched from blood (not recorded which). The receptors derive from a man in his fifties or sixties who had recovered from COVID-19.

The chain has TRBV11-2 and TRBJ2-7; TRBD2 agrees at 8 bases. V dropped 1 base and J dropped 6; count of bases not matched to a gene: 8. The CDR3 is 15 amino acids. Germline V gene lookup returns CDR1 SGHAT and CDR2 FQNNGV. The CDR3 region is CASSLGRAGVGEQYF. Written as DNA, the CDR3 is TGTGCCAGCAGCTTAGGGAGAGCGGGAGTGGGCGAGCAGTACTTC.

The rearrangement joins TRBV4-1 to TRBJ2-5; perhaps TRBD1 as D (5 bases). CDR1 and CDR2 (germline): MGHRA, YSYEKL. The CDR3 length is 16 residues. The germline V and J ends were trimmed by 2 bases and 5 bases, with 18 bases remaining between them. The CDR3 bases are TGCGCCAGCAGCCAATTAGGGGCAGCCCAAGCGGAGACCCAGTACTTC. It translates to CASSQLGAAQAETQYF.